The T cell receptor (beta chain) described here comes from a study of beta chain features in type 1 diabetes. The wider study: All samples together contributed 107,917,701 sorted cells for examination.

This clone was picked up a small number of times. Its target is unknown. The entirety of the isolated RNA underwent reverse transcription, so expressed TCRB transcripts were sequenced. Libraries were prepared by immunoSEQ multiplex PCR; TCRdb keeps only in-frame clonotypes and omits some of them. The sample lists around 320,000 clones; 13% to 15% were seen once. One heparinised draw of blood, averaging approximately 110 mL, came from each donor. Findings and limits, study-wide: PCR might preferentially amplify shorter templates, equally in patients and controls. Among all four CD4+ subsets, Type 1 diabetes patients had TCRB CDR3s that were moderately but significantly shorter.

The CDR3 is 15 amino acids. The V end was cut by 3 bases, the J end by 0 bases, with 11 bases between. CDR1 and CDR2 from the germline V gene are SGHRS and YFSETQ. The genes are TRBV5-1 and TRBJ2-3; maybe TRBD2 (6 bases). The sequence was obtained from a man in his thirties or forties in good health. The specimen was central memory CD4+ T cells from blood. As DNA, the CDR3 is TGCGCCAGCAGCTCTACCGGGACTAGCACAGATACGCAGTATTTT. This encodes CASSSTGTSTDTQYF.